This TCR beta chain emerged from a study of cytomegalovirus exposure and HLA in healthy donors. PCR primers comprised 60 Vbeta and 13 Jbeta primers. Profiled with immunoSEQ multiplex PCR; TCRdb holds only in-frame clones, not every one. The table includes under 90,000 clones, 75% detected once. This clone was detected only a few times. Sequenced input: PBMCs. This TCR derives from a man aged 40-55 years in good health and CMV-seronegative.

CDR3 DNA sequence: TGTGCCAGCAGCCCCGGGACAGGGGAAATCTATGGCTACACCTTC. Translating it yields CASSPGTGEIYGYTF. J is TRBJ1-2 and V is TRBV6-6, with 10 bases that match TRBD1. V trimming: 6 bases; J trimming: 4 bases; junction bases outside the gene matches: 8. CDR1 and CDR2 (germline): MNHNY, SVGAGI (reference sequence). This CDR3 comprises 15 residues.